Below, 32 T cell receptor beta chains from the same sample are listed, as sequenced in a study of cytomegalovirus exposure and HLA in healthy donors. Sequenced by immunoSEQ multiplex PCR; TCRdb stores in-frame clones only, minus some. Among around 130,000 clones listed, around nine tenths were seen once. Source material: PBMCs. These receptors all stem from a man aged 25-45 years in good health and CMV-seronegative.

The chain uses TRBV7-2 and TRBJ1-3; 11 bases are shared with TRBD1. The ends lost 3 bases at V and 0 bases at J; junction bases unmatched: 10. The CDR3 totals 19 residues. Germline V gives CDR1 SGHTA, CDR2 FQGNSA. CDR3 nucleotide sequence: TGTGCCAGCAGCTTTTCTCTGGACAGGGGGCCTTTCTCTGGAAACACCATATATTTT. Translation: CASSFSLDRGPFSGNTIYF.

The chain carries TRBV10-3 and TRBJ2-2, with D possibly TRBD1 on 6 matching bases. Germline V gives CDR1 ENHRY, CDR2 SYGVKD. V was trimmed by 3 bases and J by 5 bases, leaving 22 bases between them. The CDR3 is 18 amino acids. The chain's CDR3 is CAISELGARGQRTGELFF. In nucleotides, the CDR3 is TGTGCCATCAGTGAATTGGGGGCACGAGGGCAGAGGACCGGGGAGCTGTTTTTT.

The chain has TRBV7-2 and TRBJ2-2, with 10 positions matching TRBD1. The V segment lost 5 bases and the J segment 4 bases; nucleotides outside the gene matches: 4. CDR3 size: 15 residues. Germline assignment: CDR1 SGHTA and CDR2 FQGNSA. The CDR3 is CASSRDRGPTGELFF. The CDR3 region has the DNA TGTGCCAGCAGCCGAGACAGGGGGCCCACCGGGGAGCTGTTTTTT.

The chain has TRBV5-4 and TRBJ2-7; 8 positions agree with TRBD1. Germline V lookup: CDR1 SGHNT, CDR2 YYREEE (reference sequence). The CDR3 is made up of 13 amino acids. The trim removed 4 bases at V and 6 bases at J, leaving 6 bases unmatched. The CDR3 loop is CASSPGQAGEQYF. The CDR3 DNA reads TGTGCCAGCAGCCCGGGACAGGCGGGCGAGCAGTACTTC.

This chain connects TRBV29-1 to TRBJ1-3; D not certain. The length of the CDR3 is 14 residues. V lost 7 bases, J lost 0 bases, and 13 bases lay in between. Germline CDR1 is SQVTM and CDR2 is ANQGSEA. CDR3 in amino acids: CSANVGSSGNTIYF. CDR3 nucleotide sequence: TGCAGCGCTAACGTTGGTAGCTCTGGAAACACCATATATTTT.

The V call is TRBV5-1, the J call TRBJ2-7, with D possibly being TRBD2 (6 bases). The V end lost 3 bases, the J end lost 1 base, and 17 bases lay between the germline ends. This CDR3 spans 16 amino acids. Germline assignment: CDR1 SGHRS and CDR2 YFSETQ. Here the CDR3 reads CASSWQRGKLSYEQYF. CDR3 in DNA: TGCGCCAGCAGCTGGCAACGCGGGAAACTTTCCTACGAGCAGTACTTC.

This clone was seen a few times. The chain joins TRBV7-2 to TRBJ1-1, with a weak D call TRBD1 (5 bases). The CDR3 length is 14 residues. The V gene lost 2 bases and the J gene lost 2 bases, with 9 bases spanning the gap. Germline CDR1 is SGHTA and CDR2 is FQGNSA. The CDR3 region is CASSLTGGNTEAFF. The CDR3 DNA follows: TGTGCCAGCAGCTTAACCGGGGGAAACACTGAAGCTTTCTTT.

V usage is TRBV18 and J usage is TRBJ1-5; TRBD1 agrees at 9 bases. This CDR3 has 15 amino acids. Germline V lookup: CDR1 KGHSH, CDR2 LQKENI. V trimming: 5 bases; J trimming: 8 bases; junction bases outside the gene matches: 10. The CDR3 here is CASSGSTGGVEPQHF. The CDR3 DNA reads TGTGCCAGCTCAGGATCCACAGGGGGCGTTGAGCCCCAGCATTTT.

CDR3 nucleotide sequence: TGCGCCAGCAAGGGAGGTTGGGACGGAAAAAACATTCAGTACTTC. Translating it yields CASKGGWDGKNIQYF. The J gene is TRBJ2-4, the V gene TRBV5-1; a possible D gene is TRBD2 (6 bases). The germline V gene encodes CDR1 SGHRS and CDR2 YFSETQ. The CDR3 is made up of 15 amino acids. Trimming took off 6 bases at V and 4 bases at J, with 17 bases between the two ends.

J is TRBJ2-1 and V is TRBV25-1; TRBD1 agrees at 7 bases. This CDR3 has 15 amino acids. CDR1 and CDR2 from the germline V gene are MGHDK and SYGVNS. V dropped 6 bases and J dropped 0; count of bases not matched to a gene: 5. The CDR3 DNA reads TGTGCCAGCAGCGCAGGGGGTCACTCCTACAATGAGCAGTTCTTC. Translating it yields CASSAGGHSYNEQFF.

This chain connects TRBV11-2 to TRBJ2-7; 9 nucleotides align to TRBD1. With V trimmed by 5 bases and J by 2 bases, 13 bases remained unmatched. The CDR3 runs 17 residues. Germline CDR1 SGHAT, CDR2 FQNNGV. The chain's CDR3 is CASSTLYRGRKAYEQYF. CDR3 coding DNA: TGTGCCAGCAGCACACTATACAGGGGGCGAAAAGCCTACGAGCAGTACTTC. The full variable domain, rest sourced from reference TRBV11-2 and TRBJ2-7, is EAGVAQSPRYKIIEKRQSVAFWCNPISGHATLYWYQQILGQGPKLLIQFQNNGVVDDSQLPKDRFSAERLKGVDSTLKIQPAKLEDSAVYLCASSTLYRGRKAYEQYFGPGTRLTVT.

This clone was seen once. The CDR3 region has the DNA TGTGCCAGCAGCTTAGCGCTCGCAGGCCGTGGCACTGAAGCTTTCTTT. The encoded protein is CASSLALAGRGTEAFF. The V gene is TRBV7-9, the J gene TRBJ1-1; unclear D gene. V dropped 0 bases and J dropped 4 bases, with 15 bases sitting between them. Germline CDR1 reads SEHNR; CDR2 reads FQNEAQ (reference sequence). The length of the CDR3 is 16 residues. The variable domain in full, completed from reference TRBV7-9 and TRBJ1-1, reads DTGVSQNPRHKITKRGQNVTFRCDPISEHNRLYWYRQTLGQGPEFLTYFQNEAQLEKSRLLSDRFSAERPKGSFSTLEIQRTEQGDSAMYLCASSLALAGRGTEAFFGQGTRLTVV.

V usage is TRBV29-1 and J usage is TRBJ2-3; the D gene is possibly TRBD2 (7 bases). Germline V CDR1 and CDR2: SQVTM, ANQGSEA. The CDR3 is made up of 13 amino acids. Trimming pared 6 bases from V and 2 bases from J, leaving 12 bases between. The CDR3 is CSVRGGVTDTQYF. CDR3 DNA sequence: TGCAGCGTCAGGGGAGGGGTCACAGATACGCAGTATTTT.

The chain employs TRBV4-1 and TRBJ1-2, with 8 bases fitting TRBD1. The CDR3 extends over 13 amino acids. The germline gives CDR1 MGHRA, CDR2 YSYEKL. V trimming: 2 bases; J trimming: 12 bases; junction bases outside the gene matches: 8. Here the CDR3 reads CASSQRTGRLDTF. The CDR3 DNA follows: TGCGCCAGCAGCCAAAGGACAGGGAGGTTGGACACCTTC.

This clone was seen a single time. J is TRBJ1-6 and V is TRBV6-5; D might be TRBD1 (6 bases). Germline V gives CDR1 MNHEY, CDR2 SVGAGI. Trimming pared 5 bases from V and 7 bases from J, leaving 15 bases between. The CDR3 covers 15 residues. In DNA form, the CDR3 reads TGTGCCAGCAGTGGCCGGGGGGCCGTCAATTCACCCCTCCACTTT. It yields the protein CASSGRGAVNSPLHF.

This chain joins TRBV28 and TRBJ1-1; the D is unclear. Trimming left V 6 bases short and J 0 bases short, with 5 bases between. The CDR3 loop spans 12 amino acids. CDR1 MDHEN and CDR2 SYDVKM come from the germline V gene. The CDR3 reads CASSSVNTEAFF. The CDR3 DNA reads TGTGCCAGCAGCTCAGTGAACACTGAAGCTTTCTTT.

The V gene is TRBV15, the J gene TRBJ2-5; 8 positions match TRBD2. CDR1 and CDR2 (germline): LNHNV, YYDKDF (reference sequence). The CDR3 runs 16 residues. The V segment lost 3 bases and the J segment 3 bases; nucleotides outside the gene matches: 9. CDR3 residues: CATSRGGTSGKETQYF. CDR3 coding DNA: TGTGCCACCAGCAGGGGGGGCACTAGCGGAAAAGAGACCCAGTACTTC. The full variable domain, with the rest looked up from reference TRBV15 and TRBJ2-5, is DAMVIQNPRYQVTQFGKPVTLSCSQTLNHNVMYWYQQKSSQAPKLLFHYYDKDFNNEADTPDNFQSRRPNTSFCFLDIRSPGLGDTAMYLCATSRGGTSGKETQYFGPGTRLLVL.

V is TRBV11-2 and J is TRBJ1-5, with D uncertain. The CDR3 totals 13 residues. The ends were cut back, 2 bases at V and 7 bases at J, with 9 bases in the middle. The germline V gene has CDR1 SGHAT and CDR2 FQNNGV. CDR3 bases: TGTGCCAGCAGCTTATGGATCGGGCAGCCCCAGCATTTT. Protein product: CASSLWIGQPQHF.

The chain recombines TRBV7-2 with TRBJ2-2; TRBD2 matches 13 bases. The germline CDR1 and CDR2 sequences are SGHTA and FQGNSA. V lost 5 bases and J lost 2; bases outside the gene matches: 2. CDR3 length: 16 residues. CDR3 nucleotides: TGTGCCAGCAGCCCGGGACTAGCGGGAAACACCGGGGAGCTGTTTTTT. It yields the protein CASSPGLAGNTGELFF.

The CDR3 here is CASRWSGGTDTQYF. The CDR3 DNA is TGTGCCAGCAGGTGGAGCGGGGGCACAGATACGCAGTATTTT. The chain carries TRBV7-9 and TRBJ2-3, with 7 bases that match TRBD2. This CDR3 region has 14 residues. V lost 6 bases and J lost 1; bases outside the gene matches: 4. The germline V gene encodes CDR1 SEHNR and CDR2 FQNEAQ (reference sequence).

The chain uses TRBV4-1 and TRBJ2-2, with a possible D match to TRBD1 (6 bases). The germline V and J ends were trimmed by 1 base and 3 bases, with 9 bases remaining between them. The CDR3 is made up of 15 amino acids. Germline V gene lookup returns CDR1 MGHRA and CDR2 YSYEKL. The chain's CDR3 is CASSQAQGDTGELFF. CDR3 nucleotides: TGCGCCAGCAGCCAAGCACAGGGAGACACCGGGGAGCTGTTTTTT.

The rearrangement joins TRBV11-2 to TRBJ2-3, with 10 positions matching TRBD2. Germline-derived CDR1 and CDR2 are SGHAT and FQNNGV. The CDR3 spans 14 residues. With 1 base clipped from V and 7 bases from J, the junction kept 2 bases outside the gene matches. The CDR3: CASSLVTSGYTQYF. The CDR3 coding sequence is TGTGCCAGCAGCTTAGTGACTAGCGGGTATACGCAGTATTTT.

The chain combines TRBV6-1 with TRBJ1-3; D is perhaps TRBD1 (6 bases). The V gene's germline CDR1 is MNHNS and CDR2 SASEGT. This CDR3 comprises 16 residues. The germline V and J ends were trimmed by 2 bases and 2 bases, with 13 bases remaining between them. CDR3 sequence reads: CASSETQGFTGNTIYF. The DNA for the CDR3 is TGTGCCAGCAGTGAAACCCAGGGGTTTACTGGAAACACCATATATTTT.

The genes are TRBV27 and TRBJ2-1; D possibly corresponds to TRBD1 (6 bases). The CDR3 is 16 amino acids. Trimming stripped 0 bases from V and 3 bases from J, with 12 bases between. Germline CDR1 reads MNHEY; CDR2 reads SMNVEV (reference sequence). The CDR3 protein is CASSLSRTDIYNEQFF. As DNA, the CDR3 is TGTGCCAGCAGTTTATCGAGGACAGACATCTACAATGAGCAGTTCTTC.

This clone showed up just a few times. The genes are TRBV5-4 and TRBJ1-6; the D is unclear. Germline V CDR1 and CDR2: SGHNT, YYREEE (reference sequence). The CDR3 length is 15 residues. V was clipped by 1 base and J by 0 bases, with 5 bases between them. The CDR3 DNA reads as TGTGCCAGCAGCTTGTACAGCTCCTATAATTCACCCCTCCACTTT. It yields the protein CASSLYSSYNSPLHF.

This sequence joins TRBV27 and TRBJ2-3; D is uncertain. In germline, CDR1 is MNHEY, CDR2 SMNVEV (reference sequence). The CDR3 contains 13 residues. V was trimmed by 3 bases and J by 4 bases, leaving 8 bases between them. The chain's CDR3 is CASSFFQADTQYF. The CDR3 nucleotides are TGTGCCAGCAGTTTTTTCCAGGCAGATACGCAGTATTTT.

The V call is TRBV19, the J call TRBJ1-2, with D possibly being TRBD1 (6 bases). CDR1 and CDR2 from the germline V gene are LNHDA and SQIVND (reference sequence). Trimming took off 0 bases at V and 5 bases at J, with 16 bases between the two ends. The CDR3 contains 16 residues. The CDR3: CASSIDLGRGPYGYTF. In DNA form, the CDR3 reads TGTGCCAGTAGTATAGATCTGGGCAGGGGCCCTTATGGCTACACCTTC.

The J gene is TRBJ2-7, the V gene TRBV7-2; a possible D gene is TRBD1 (6 bases). The germline V and J ends were trimmed by 5 bases and 2 bases, with 13 bases remaining between them. The CDR3 loop spans 14 amino acids. In germline, CDR1 is SGHTA, CDR2 FQGNSA. CDR3 region: CASSLQGSAYEQYF. CDR3 DNA: TGTGCCAGCAGCCTACAGGGTTCGGCCTACGAGCAGTACTTC.

The chain recombines TRBV7-9 with TRBJ2-3; 13 bases map to TRBD2. After removal of 5 bases from V and 5 bases from J, the junction contained 7 bases not matched to a gene. In germline, CDR1 is SEHNR, CDR2 FQNEAQ (reference sequence). This CDR3 spans 16 amino acids. The CDR3: CASSPRLAGGQDTQYF. CDR3 sequence (DNA): TGTGCCAGCAGCCCTCGACTAGCGGGGGGACAAGATACGCAGTATTTT.

The gene calls are TRBV4-1 and TRBJ2-7, with 9 nucleotides matching TRBD1. Per the germline V gene, CDR1 is MGHRA and CDR2 is YSYEKL. This CDR3 is built from 14 residues. With V trimmed by 4 bases and J by 0 bases, 1 base remained unmatched. The CDR3 DNA reads TGCGCCAGCAGCCCGGGACAGGGCTCCTACGAGCAGTACTTC. This codes for CASSPGQGSYEQYF.

The chain combines TRBV7-3 with TRBJ2-5; 11 bases map to TRBD1. The V segment lost 5 bases and the J segment 3 bases; nucleotides outside the gene matches: 8. Per the germline V gene, CDR1 is SGHTA and CDR2 is FQGTGA. This CDR3 has 16 amino acids. The CDR3 sequence: CASSPIGGQGEETQYF. CDR3 in DNA: TGTGCCAGCAGCCCCATAGGGGGACAGGGGGAAGAGACCCAGTACTTC.

V gene TRBV28 combines with J gene TRBJ2-6; 10 bases are shared with TRBD2. Germline CDR1 reads MDHEN; CDR2 reads SYDVKM. The V and J ends lost 8 bases and 2 bases, in that order; junction bases with no gene match: 9. The CDR3 spans 17 residues. As DNA, the CDR3 is TGTGCCAGCTCCCCAGCGGGGGGGAAACCTGGGGCCAACGTCCTGACTTTC. Translation gives CASSPAGGKPGANVLTF.